In this sample, the clone carrying this TCR beta chain turned up a few times. The sample originates from a study of cytomegalovirus exposure and HLA in healthy donors. V gave up 1 base and J gave up 3 bases, with 12 bases separating them. Germline lookup yields CDR1 SGHAT and CDR2 FQNNGV. The CDR3 runs to 15 residues. The PCR contained 60 Vbeta and 13 Jbeta primers. Sequencing used immunoSEQ multiplex PCR; TCRdb keeps in-frame clones, though not all of them. The table shows some 120,000 clones, with about 8.6% occurring only once. The sample was PBMCs. The receptor comes from a woman aged 40 to 55 in good health and CMV-seropositive. This chain uses TRBV11-2 with TRBJ1-1; no clear D. The CDR3 DNA sequence: TGTGCCAGCAGCTTAGTTTCCCCGGAGGACACTGAAGCTTTCTTT. This codes for CASSLVSPEDTEAFF.